These T cell receptor beta chains were read from a single sample in a study of blood T cells in healthy people across ages. One entry per CDR3 protein results from TCRdb running MiXCR on the 5' RACE reads. The data show under 2,000,000 distinct CDR3 sequences, less than 50% seen once. The sequenced material came from blood. The receptors stem from a woman between 40 and 55 years old in good health. CDR3s include the opening cysteine and the closing phenylalanine or tryptophan. A D gene is named only where the DNA matches it firmly. Where a row states a size, it is once, few, many or the class of an expanded clone; other rows omit it.

clone size	J gene	V gene	D gene	CDR3 protein	CDR3 DNA
-	TRBJ2-7	TRBV4-1	TRBD1	CASSQVHGTGTSYEQYF	TGCGCCAGCAGCCAAGTGCATGGGACAGGGACCTCCTACGAGCAGTACTTC
few	TRBJ1-6	TRBV20-1	TRBD1	CSARGQSDNSPLHF	TGCAGTGCTAGGGGACAGAGCGATAATTCACCCCTCCACTTT
-	TRBJ1-5	TRBV28	-	CASWKSGTSNQPQHF	TGTGCCAGCTGGAAATCGGGCACTTCCAATCAGCCCCAGCATTTT
-	TRBJ2-3	TRBV5-1	-	CASSLSVRLAGDTQYF	TGCGCCAGCAGCTTGTCGGTCAGGTTAGCAGGAGATACGCAGTATTTT
once	TRBJ2-1	TRBV11-3	TRBD1	CASSLGIGTGLYNEQFF	TGTGCCAGCAGCTTAGGGATCGGGACAGGGCTATACAATGAGCAGTTCTTC
-	TRBJ2-5	TRBV5-1	TRBD1	CASSSGTGVNNEQYF	TGCGCCAGCAGCTCCGGGACAGGGGTTAACAATGAGCAGTACTTC
-	TRBJ1-5	TRBV9	TRBD1	CASRDRHNQPQHF	TGTGCCAGCAGGGACAGGCACAATCAGCCCCAGCATTTT
once	TRBJ1-4	TRBV27	TRBD1	CASSPRGTVLGKLFF	TGTGCCAGCAGCCCCAGGGGGACAGTTTTAGGGAAACTGTTTTTT
-	TRBJ2-3	TRBV4-1	TRBD2	CASSHGGIAGGTDTQYF	TGCGCCAGCAGCCACGGTGGAATAGCGGGGGGCACAGATACGCAGTATTTT
-	TRBJ1-1	TRBV9	-	CASSVGSVGTEAFF	TGTGCCAGCAGCGTAGGCTCAGTGGGCACTGAAGCTTTCTTT
-	TRBJ2-1	TRBV12-3/TRBV12-4	-	CASSTGFRQETQFF	TGTGCCAGCAGTACAGGGTTTCGACAAGAGACCCAGTTCTTC
-	TRBJ2-7	TRBV6-1	TRBD2	CASSEVLAGGPYEQYF	TGTGCCAGCAGTGAAGTCCTAGCGGGGGGGCCCTACGAGCAGTACTTC
-	TRBJ2-3	TRBV28	-	CASRLTGTRGDTQYF	TGTGCCAGCAGACTGACTGGGACGCGGGGAGATACGCAGTATTTT
many	TRBJ2-5	TRBV7-2	-	CASSLYGRQQETQYF	TGTGCCAGCAGCTTATATGGCCGCCAGCAAGAGACCCAGTACTTC
-	TRBJ2-3	TRBV28	-	CASSLADRQAQYF	TGTGCCAGCAGTTTGGCGGACCGTCAGGCGCAGTATTTT
-	TRBJ2-4	TRBV2	TRBD1	CTSRETGSKNIQYF	TGTACCAGCAGGGAGACAGGGTCCAAAAACATTCAGTACTTC
few	TRBJ2-5	TRBV27	TRBD2	CASSFFRGGTQETQYF	TGTGCCAGCAGTTTTTTCCGGGGGGGCACACAAGAGACCCAGTACTTC
few	TRBJ2-5	TRBV6-2/TRBV6-3	TRBD2	CASRRPGLAGMETQYF	TGTGCCAGCAGACGCCCAGGACTAGCGGGGATGGAGACCCAGTACTTC
-	TRBJ2-1	TRBV5-6	TRBD2	CASSLVTSGGAYNEQFF	TGTGCCAGCAGCTTGGTGACTAGCGGGGGGGCCTACAATGAGCAGTTCTTC
-	TRBJ2-7	TRBV6-5	TRBD1	CASSYSGRDRDYSYEQYF	TGTGCCAGCAGTTACTCTGGGAGGGACAGGGATTACTCCTACGAGCAGTACTTC
few	TRBJ2-5	TRBV6-2/TRBV6-3	TRBD2	CASTVLGLGKETQYF	TGTGCCAGCACCGTCTTGGGACTAGGCAAAGAGACCCAGTACTTC
few	TRBJ2-5	TRBV4-1	-	CASSPVGSRETQYF	TGCGCCAGCAGCCCCGTGGGCTCTCGGGAGACCCAGTACTTC
-	TRBJ2-5	TRBV6-2/TRBV6-3	-	CASGGVPGEGTQYF	TGTGCCAGCGGGGGAGTTCCGGGAGAGGGGACCCAGTACTTC
-	TRBJ2-3	TRBV29-1	-	CSVEVGGFCCTDTQYF	TGCAGCGTTGAAGTCGGGGGTTTTTGCTGCACAGATACGCAGTATTTT
-	TRBJ2-1	TRBV12-3/TRBV12-4	-	CASLQIPRNEQFF	TGTGCCAGCCTCCAAATACCAAGGAATGAGCAGTTCTTC
few	TRBJ2-1	TRBV29-1	-	CSVGGLRDEQFF	TGCAGCGTTGGGGGTCTTCGGGACGAGCAGTTCTTC
few	TRBJ1-2	TRBV6-1	-	CASRRGTNYGYTF	TGTGCCAGCAGGCGCGGGACTAACTATGGCTACACCTTC
-	TRBJ2-1	TRBV6-1	TRBD1	CASREDRGYSDTQFF	TGTGCCAGCAGGGAAGACAGGGGGTACTCGGATACGCAGTTCTTC
once	TRBJ2-3	TRBV20-1	TRBD2	CSAKTSVSSTDTQYF	TGCAGTGCTAAGACTAGCGTTTCTAGCACAGATACGCAGTATTTT
-	TRBJ2-3	TRBV24-1	-	CATSQGGATDTQYF	TGTGCCACCAGTCAAGGGGGGGCCACAGATACGCAGTATTTT
few	TRBJ2-5	TRBV4-2	TRBD2	CASSPRGGISGIQETQYF	TGTGCCAGCAGCCCTCGGGGAGGGATCAGTGGTATACAAGAGACCCAGTACTTC
-	TRBJ2-7	TRBV6-1	-	CASREVGPGSYEQYF	TGTGCCAGCAGGGAAGTGGGACCGGGATCCTACGAGCAGTACTTC
-	TRBJ2-7	TRBV5-1	-	CASSWEPGLGPYEQYF	TGCGCCAGCAGCTGGGAACCGGGACTGGGTCCCTACGAGCAGTACTTC
-	TRBJ2-4	TRBV21-1	-	CASSVPSTGAKNIQYF	TGTGCCAGCAGCGTTCCCTCGACAGGGGCCAAAAACATTCAGTACTTC
-	TRBJ2-7	TRBV6-1	-	CASSGEDTLSYEQYF	TGTGCCAGCAGTGGGGAGGACACGCTCTCCTACGAGCAGTACTTC
-	TRBJ2-3	TRBV5-1	-	CASTNSLGGGQSTDTQYF	TGCGCCAGCACAAACTCCTTGGGAGGGGGACAAAGTACAGATACGCAGTATTTT
few	TRBJ2-5	TRBV29-1	TRBD1	CSVEDPQGRQETQYF	TGCAGCGTTGAAGATCCACAGGGGCGTCAAGAGACCCAGTACTTC
-	TRBJ2-5	TRBV7-2	-	CASSLAAVKETQYF	TGTGCCAGCAGCTTAGCGGCGGTCAAAGAGACCCAGTACTTC